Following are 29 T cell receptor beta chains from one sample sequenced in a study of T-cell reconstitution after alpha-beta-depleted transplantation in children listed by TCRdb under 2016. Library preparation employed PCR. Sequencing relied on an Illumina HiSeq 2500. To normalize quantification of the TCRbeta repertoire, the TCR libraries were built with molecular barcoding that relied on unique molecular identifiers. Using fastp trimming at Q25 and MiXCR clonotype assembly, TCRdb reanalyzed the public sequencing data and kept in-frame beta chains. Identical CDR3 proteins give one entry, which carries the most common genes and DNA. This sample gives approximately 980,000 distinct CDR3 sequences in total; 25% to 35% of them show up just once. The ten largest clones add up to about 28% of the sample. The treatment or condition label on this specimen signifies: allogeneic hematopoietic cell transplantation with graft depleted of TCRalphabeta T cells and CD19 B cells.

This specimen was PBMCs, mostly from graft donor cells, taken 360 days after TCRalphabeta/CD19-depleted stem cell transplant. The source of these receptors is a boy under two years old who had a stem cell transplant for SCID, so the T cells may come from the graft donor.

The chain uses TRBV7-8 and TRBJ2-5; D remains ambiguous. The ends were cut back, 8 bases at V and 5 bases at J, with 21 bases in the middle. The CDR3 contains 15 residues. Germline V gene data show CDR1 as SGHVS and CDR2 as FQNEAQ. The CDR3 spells CASGSHLSRVETQYF. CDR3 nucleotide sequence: TGTGCCAGCGGCTCCCACCTAAGCCGGGTCGAGACCCAGTACTTC.

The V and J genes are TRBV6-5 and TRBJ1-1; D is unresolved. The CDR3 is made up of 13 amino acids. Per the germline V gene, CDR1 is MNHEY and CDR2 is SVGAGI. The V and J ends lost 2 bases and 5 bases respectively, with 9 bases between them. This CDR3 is CASSYLSKTEAFF. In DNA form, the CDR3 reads TGTGCCAGCAGTTACCTCAGTAAGACTGAAGCTTTCTTT.

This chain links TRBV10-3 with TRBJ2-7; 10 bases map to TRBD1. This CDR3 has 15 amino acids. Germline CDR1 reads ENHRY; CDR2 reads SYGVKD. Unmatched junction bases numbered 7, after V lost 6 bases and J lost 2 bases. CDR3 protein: CAIREPGQGTYEQYF. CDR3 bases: TGTGCCATCAGGGAACCGGGACAGGGGACCTACGAGCAGTACTTC.

The CDR3 here is CASSLEGQEAFF. CDR3 DNA sequence: TGCGCCAGCAGCTTGGAGGGACAGGAAGCTTTCTTT. V gene TRBV5-1 combines with J gene TRBJ1-1; 7 positions agree with TRBD1. V gave up 0 bases and J gave up 8 bases; unmatched junction bases: 1. CDR3 length equals 12 residues. Germline CDR1 and CDR2: SGHRS and YFSETQ.

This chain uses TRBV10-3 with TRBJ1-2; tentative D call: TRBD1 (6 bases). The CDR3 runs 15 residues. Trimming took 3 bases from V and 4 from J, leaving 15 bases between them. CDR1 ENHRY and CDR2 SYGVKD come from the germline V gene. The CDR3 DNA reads TGTGCCATCAGTGACCAGGAGGGACATGTCTATGGCTACACCTTC. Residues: CAISDQEGHVYGYTF.

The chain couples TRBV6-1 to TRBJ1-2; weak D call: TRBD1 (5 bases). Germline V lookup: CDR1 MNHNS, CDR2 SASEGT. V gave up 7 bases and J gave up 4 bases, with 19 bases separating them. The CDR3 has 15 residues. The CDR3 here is CASNLGPSRGYGYTF. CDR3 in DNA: TGTGCCAGCAACCTGGGACCCTCAAGGGGCTATGGCTACACCTTC.

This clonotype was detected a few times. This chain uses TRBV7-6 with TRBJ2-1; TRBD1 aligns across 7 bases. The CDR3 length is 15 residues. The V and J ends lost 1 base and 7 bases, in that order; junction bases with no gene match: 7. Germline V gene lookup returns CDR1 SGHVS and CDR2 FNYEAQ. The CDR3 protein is CASSLGRGPVNEQFF. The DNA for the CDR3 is TGTGCCAGCAGCTTAGGAAGGGGGCCGGTGAATGAGCAGTTCTTC.

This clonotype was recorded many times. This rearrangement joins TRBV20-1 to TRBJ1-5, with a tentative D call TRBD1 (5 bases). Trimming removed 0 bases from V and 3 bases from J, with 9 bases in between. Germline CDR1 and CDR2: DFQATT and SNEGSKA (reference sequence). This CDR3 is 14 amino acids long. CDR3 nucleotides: TGCAGTGCTAGAGATGCAGGGTTCAATCAGCCCCAGCATTTT. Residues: CSARDAGFNQPQHF.

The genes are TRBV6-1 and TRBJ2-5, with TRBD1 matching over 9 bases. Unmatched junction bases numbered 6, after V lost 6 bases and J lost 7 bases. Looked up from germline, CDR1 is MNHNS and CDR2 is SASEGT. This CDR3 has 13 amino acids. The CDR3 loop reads CASRVGQGGTQYF. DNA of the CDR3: TGTGCCAGCAGGGTGGGACAGGGAGGGACCCAGTACTTC.

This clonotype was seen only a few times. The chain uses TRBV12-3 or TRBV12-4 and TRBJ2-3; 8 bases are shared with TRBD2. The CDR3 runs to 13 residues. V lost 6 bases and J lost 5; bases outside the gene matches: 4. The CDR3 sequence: CASSNGGVDTQYF. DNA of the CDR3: TGTGCCAGCAGCAACGGGGGGGTAGATACGCAGTATTTT.

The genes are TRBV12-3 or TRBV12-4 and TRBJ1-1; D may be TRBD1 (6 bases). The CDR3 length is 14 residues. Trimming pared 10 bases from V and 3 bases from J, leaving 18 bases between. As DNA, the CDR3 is TGTGCCATCAGGCCCGGGGGGGGCGACACTGAAGCTTTCTTT. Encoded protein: CAIRPGGGDTEAFF.

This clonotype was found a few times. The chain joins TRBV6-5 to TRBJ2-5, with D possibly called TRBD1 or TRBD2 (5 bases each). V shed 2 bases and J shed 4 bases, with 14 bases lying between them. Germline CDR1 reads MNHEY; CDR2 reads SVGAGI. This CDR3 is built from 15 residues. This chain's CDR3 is CASSYGGSAGETQYF. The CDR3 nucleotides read TGTGCCAGCAGTTACGGGGGATCGGCGGGAGAGACCCAGTACTTC.

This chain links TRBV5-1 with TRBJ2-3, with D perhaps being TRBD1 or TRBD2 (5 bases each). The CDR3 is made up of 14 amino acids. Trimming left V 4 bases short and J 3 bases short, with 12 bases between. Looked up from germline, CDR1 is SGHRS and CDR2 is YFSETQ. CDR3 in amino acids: CASSARRETDTQYF. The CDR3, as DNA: TGCGCCAGCAGCGCGCGCAGGGAGACAGATACGCAGTATTTT.

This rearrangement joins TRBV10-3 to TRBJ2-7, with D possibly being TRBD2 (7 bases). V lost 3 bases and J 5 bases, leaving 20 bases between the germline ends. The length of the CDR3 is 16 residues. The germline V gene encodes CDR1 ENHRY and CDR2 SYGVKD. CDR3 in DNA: TGTGCCATCAGTGACTCCGGGGGGCGCGGGCTGAACGAGCAGTACTTC. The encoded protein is CAISDSGGRGLNEQYF.

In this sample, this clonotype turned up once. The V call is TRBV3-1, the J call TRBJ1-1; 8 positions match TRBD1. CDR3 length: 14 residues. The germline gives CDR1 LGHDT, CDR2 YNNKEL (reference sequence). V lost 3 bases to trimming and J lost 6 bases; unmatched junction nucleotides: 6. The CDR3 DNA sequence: TGTGCCAGCAGCCAGCAGGGGGCCGGATCTGAAGCTTTCTTT. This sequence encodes CASSQQGAGSEAFF.

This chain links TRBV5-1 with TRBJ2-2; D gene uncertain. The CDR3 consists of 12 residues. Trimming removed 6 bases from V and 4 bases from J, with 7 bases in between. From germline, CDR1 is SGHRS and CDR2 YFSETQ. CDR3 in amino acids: CASTSPTGELFF. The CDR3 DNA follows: TGCGCCAGCACCTCCCCCACCGGGGAGCTGTTTTTT.

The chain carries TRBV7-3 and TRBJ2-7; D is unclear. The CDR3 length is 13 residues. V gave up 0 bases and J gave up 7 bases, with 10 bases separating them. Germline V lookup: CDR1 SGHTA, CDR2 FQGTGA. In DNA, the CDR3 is TGTGCCAGCAGCTTAACTACCCTGGGGGAGCAGTACTTC. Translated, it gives CASSLTTLGEQYF.

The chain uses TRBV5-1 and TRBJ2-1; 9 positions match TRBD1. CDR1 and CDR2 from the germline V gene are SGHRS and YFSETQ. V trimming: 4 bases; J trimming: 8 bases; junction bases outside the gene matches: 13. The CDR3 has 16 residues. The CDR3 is CASSLGTGMGVDEQFF. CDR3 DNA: TGCGCCAGCAGCCTTGGGACAGGGATGGGTGTCGATGAGCAGTTCTTC. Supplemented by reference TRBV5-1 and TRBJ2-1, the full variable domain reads KAGVTQTPRYLIKTRGQQVTLSCSPISGHRSVSWYQQTPGQGLQFLFEYFSETQRNKGNFPGRFSGRQFSNSRSEMNVSTLELGDSALYLCASSLGTGMGVDEQFFGPGTRLTVL.

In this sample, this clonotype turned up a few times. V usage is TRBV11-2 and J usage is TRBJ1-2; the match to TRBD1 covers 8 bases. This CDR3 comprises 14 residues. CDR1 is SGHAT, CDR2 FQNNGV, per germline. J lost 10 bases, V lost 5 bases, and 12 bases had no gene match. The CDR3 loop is CASSIQLQGADYTF. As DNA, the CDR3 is TGTGCCAGCAGCATACAACTTCAGGGGGCAGACTACACCTTC.

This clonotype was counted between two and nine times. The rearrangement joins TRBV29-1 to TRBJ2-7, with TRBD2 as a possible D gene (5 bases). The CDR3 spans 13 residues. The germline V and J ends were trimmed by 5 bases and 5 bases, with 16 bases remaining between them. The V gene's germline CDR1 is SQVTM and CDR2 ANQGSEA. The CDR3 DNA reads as TGCAGCGTTCCACTGCCGGGGAGCAACGAGCAGTACTTC. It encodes CSVPLPGSNEQYF.

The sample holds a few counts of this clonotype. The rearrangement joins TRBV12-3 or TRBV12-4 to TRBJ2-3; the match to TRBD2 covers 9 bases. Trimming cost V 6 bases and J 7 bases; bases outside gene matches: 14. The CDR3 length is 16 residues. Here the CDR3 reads CASRRSGGPGSHTQYF. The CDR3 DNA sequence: TGTGCCAGCAGGAGGAGCGGGGGGCCGGGAAGCCATACGCAGTATTTT.

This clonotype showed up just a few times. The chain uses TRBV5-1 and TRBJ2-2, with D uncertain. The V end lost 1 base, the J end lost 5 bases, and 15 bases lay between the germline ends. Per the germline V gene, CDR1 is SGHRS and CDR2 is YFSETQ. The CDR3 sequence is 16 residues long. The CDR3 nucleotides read TGCGCCAGCAGCTTGAGTGTGCCAGATATAACCGGGGAGCTGTTTTTT. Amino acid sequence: CASSLSVPDITGELFF.

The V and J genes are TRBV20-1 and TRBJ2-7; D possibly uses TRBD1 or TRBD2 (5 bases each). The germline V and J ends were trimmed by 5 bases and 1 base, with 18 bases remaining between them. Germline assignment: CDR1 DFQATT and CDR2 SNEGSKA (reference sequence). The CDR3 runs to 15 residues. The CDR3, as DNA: TGCAGTGCTTCACCTGGGACCACGGGGTCCTACGAGCAGTACTTC. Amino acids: CSASPGTTGSYEQYF.

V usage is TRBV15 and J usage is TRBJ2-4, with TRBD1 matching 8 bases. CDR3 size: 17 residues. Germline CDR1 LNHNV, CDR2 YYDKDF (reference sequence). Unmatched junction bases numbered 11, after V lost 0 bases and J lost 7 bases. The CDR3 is CATSRDYRTGRRNIQYF. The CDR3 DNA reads TGTGCCACCAGCAGAGACTATAGGACAGGGAGGAGGAACATTCAGTACTTC.

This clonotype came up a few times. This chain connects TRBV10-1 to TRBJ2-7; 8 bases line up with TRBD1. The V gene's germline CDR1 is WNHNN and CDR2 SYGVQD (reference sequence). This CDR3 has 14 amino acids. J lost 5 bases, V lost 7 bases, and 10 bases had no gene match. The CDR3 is CASKPDRGRDEQYF. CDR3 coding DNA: TGCGCCAGCAAGCCCGACAGGGGAAGGGACGAGCAGTACTTC.

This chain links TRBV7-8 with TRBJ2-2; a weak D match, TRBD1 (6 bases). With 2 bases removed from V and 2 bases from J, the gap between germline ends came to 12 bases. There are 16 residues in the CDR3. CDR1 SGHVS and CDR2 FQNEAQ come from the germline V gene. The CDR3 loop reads CASSLYREINTGELFF. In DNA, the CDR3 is TGTGCCAGCAGCTTATACAGGGAGATTAACACCGGGGAGCTGTTTTTT.

The CDR3 DNA reads TGTGCCAGCAGCCGCAGCGGGGGGGGGAACAATGAGCAGTTCTTC. Translation gives CASSRSGGGNNEQFF. This chain uses TRBV3-1 with TRBJ2-1, with 10 positions matching TRBD2. The ends lost 4 bases at V and 5 bases at J; junction bases unmatched: 5. CDR3 length: 15 amino acids. Germline V gives CDR1 LGHDT, CDR2 YNNKEL (reference sequence).

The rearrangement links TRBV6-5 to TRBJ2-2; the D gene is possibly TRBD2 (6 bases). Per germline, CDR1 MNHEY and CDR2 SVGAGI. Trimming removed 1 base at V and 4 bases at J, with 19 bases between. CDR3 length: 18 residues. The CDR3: CASSYYRQAAEGTGELFF. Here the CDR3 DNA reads TGTGCCAGCAGTTACTACCGACAAGCCGCGGAGGGCACCGGGGAGCTGTTTTTT.

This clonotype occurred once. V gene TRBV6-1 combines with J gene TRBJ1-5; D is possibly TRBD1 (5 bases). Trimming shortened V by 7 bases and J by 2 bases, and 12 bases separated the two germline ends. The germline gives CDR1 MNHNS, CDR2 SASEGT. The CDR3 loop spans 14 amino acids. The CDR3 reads CASKPGSGNQPQHF. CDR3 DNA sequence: TGTGCCAGCAAGCCAGGGTCGGGCAATCAGCCCCAGCATTTT.